This T cell receptor (beta chain) was captured by sequencing in a study of blood T cell repertoires in COVID-19. The CDR3 consists of 15 residues. With 0 bases clipped from V and 9 bases from J, the junction kept 5 bases outside the gene matches. Germline loops: CDR1 ENHRY, CDR2 SYGVKD. The data were produced by immunoSEQ multiplex PCR, yet TCRdb's version contains in-frame clones alone and is incomplete. In the table there are just over 300,000 clones, approximately 89% of which are singletons. The sequence was obtained from a woman in her 30s with COVID-19, enrolled during active disease. The specimen was peripheral blood. The chain recombines TRBV10-3 with TRBJ1-6, with 7 positions matching TRBD1. As DNA, the CDR3 is TGTGCCATCAGTGAGTCGTACAGGGGAGGTTCACCCCTCCACTTT. Amino acid sequence: CAISESYRGGSPLHF.